This is a list of T cell receptor beta chains from one sample in a study of blood T cells in healthy people across ages. MiXCR, run by TCRdb on the 5' RACE reads, gives a single entry per CDR3 protein. Among roughly 1.5 million distinct CDR3 sequences listed, approximately 43% were seen once. The sequencing sample was made of blood. These TCRs come from a woman aged 18-30 years in good health. Both conserved end residues are part of each CDR3. A D gene is named only where the DNA matches it firmly. Clone size is shown for a subset of rows, as once, few, many or a class of expanded clone.

>TRBV2|NA|NA|TRBJ2-7
CASSKLQGPGEQYF
TGTGCCAGCAGTAAATTACAGGGACCCGGCGAGCAGTACTTC
>TRBV7-2|NA|NA|TRBJ2-5
CASSLDGQPSDEQYF
TGTGCCAGCAGCTTAGACGGACAGCCTTCGGATGAGCAGTACTTC
>TRBV4-1|NA|NA|TRBJ1-6
CASSQVRGSESPLHF
TGCGCCAGCAGCCAAGTTAGGGGATCAGAATCACCCCTCCACTTT
>TRBV12-3/TRBV12-4|NA|TRBD1|TRBJ2-2
CASKPGTGWTGELFF
TGTGCCAGCAAACCCGGGACAGGGTGGACCGGGGAGCTGTTTTTT
>TRBV4-1|few|NA|TRBJ2-5
CASSQDHLQVYQETQYF
TGCGCCAGCAGCCAAGATCATCTACAGGTGTACCAAGAGACCCAGTACTTC
>TRBV6-5|NA|TRBD1|TRBJ1-2
CASSYSGQGFYGYTF
TGTGCCAGCAGTTACTCCGGACAGGGCTTCTATGGCTACACCTTC
>TRBV27|once|NA|TRBJ1-4
CASGRGNNEKLFF
TGTGCCAGCGGCAGGGGAAACAATGAAAAACTGTTTTTT
>TRBV11-2|NA|TRBD2|TRBJ2-1
CASQQLSTPGGGANEQFF
TGTGCCAGCCAGCAGCTGAGTACTCCTGGCGGGGGGGCGAATGAGCAGTTCTTC
>TRBV7-9|NA|TRBD2|TRBJ2-7
CTSSLASGGYEQYF
TGTACCAGCAGCTTAGCTAGCGGGGGCTACGAGCAGTACTTC
>TRBV29-1|NA|TRBD1|TRBJ2-7
CSVLTDRGYEQYF
TGCAGCGTTCTTACGGACAGGGGTTACGAGCAGTACTTC
>TRBV12-3/TRBV12-4|NA|TRBD1|TRBJ1-1
CASGDRGQGEAFF
TGTGCCAGCGGTGACAGGGGCCAGGGTGAAGCTTTCTTT
>TRBV5-1|once|NA|TRBJ2-2
CASTLQGGAGTGELFF
TGCGCCAGCACCCTGCAGGGGGGCGCGGGCACCGGGGAGCTGTTTTTT
>TRBV11-2|NA|NA|TRBJ2-3
CASSDSFWASVTDTQYF
TGTGCCAGCAGTGACTCCTTTTGGGCTAGCGTCACAGATACGCAGTATTTT
>TRBV27|NA|TRBD2|TRBJ2-7
CASSLYGRAYEQYF
TGTGCCAGCAGTTTATACGGGAGGGCCTACGAGCAGTACTTC
>TRBV12-3/TRBV12-4|few|NA|TRBJ1-2
CASTDGGGNDGYTF
TGTGCCAGCACCGATGGGGGGGGCAACGATGGCTACACCTTC
>TRBV7-9|NA|NA|TRBJ1-2
CASSHLTHGYTF
TGTGCCAGCAGCCACCTCACTCATGGCTACACCTTC
>TRBV12-3/TRBV12-4|NA|TRBD2|TRBJ2-3
CASRLAGGRTDTQYF
TGTGCCAGCAGACTAGCGGGGGGTCGCACAGATACGCAGTATTTT
>TRBV7-3|NA|NA|TRBJ2-1
CASSLKRLPLSYNEQFF
TGTGCCAGCAGTCTAAAGCGGTTGCCCCTGAGTTACAATGAGCAGTTCTTC
>TRBV6-6|NA|TRBD2|TRBJ2-7
CASTLGAGGIYEQYF
TGTGCCAGCACCCTAGGGGCGGGAGGAATCTACGAGCAGTACTTC
>TRBV6-2/TRBV6-3|NA|NA|TRBJ2-7
CASSYQGNAYEQYF
TGTGCCAGCAGTTACCAGGGGAACGCCTACGAGCAGTACTTC
>TRBV25-1|NA|NA|TRBJ1-4
CASSDPGHVNEKLFF
TGTGCCAGCAGTGACCCAGGACATGTCAATGAAAAACTGTTTTTT
>TRBV18|NA|NA|TRBJ2-1
CASSPPQVGYEQFF
TGTGCCAGCTCACCACCCCAGGTAGGCTACGAGCAGTTCTTC
>TRBV12-3/TRBV12-4|few|NA|TRBJ2-1
CASSLRAGGIDEQFF
TGTGCCAGCAGTTTGAGGGCGGGCGGTATAGATGAGCAGTTCTTC
>TRBV29-1|once|NA|TRBJ2-3
CSVFGTGDTQYF
TGCAGCGTTTTCGGGACGGGGGATACGCAGTATTTT
>TRBV12-3/TRBV12-4|NA|NA|TRBJ2-7
CASNLGSSYEQYF
TGTGCCAGCAACCTAGGGAGCTCCTACGAGCAGTACTTC
>TRBV20-1|NA|NA|TRBJ2-3
CSAGGLTSTDTQYF
TGCAGTGCTGGGGGTCTAACTAGCACAGATACGCAGTATTTT
>TRBV7-9|NA|NA|TRBJ1-6
CASSFGRGQSPLHF
TGTGCCAGCAGCTTTGGGAGGGGCCAGTCACCCCTCCACTTT
>TRBV4-2|NA|TRBD2|TRBJ2-3
CASSPRLAGGLGTDTQYF
TGTGCCAGCAGCCCCCGACTAGCGGGAGGACTCGGCACAGATACGCAGTATTTT
>TRBV12-3/TRBV12-4|NA|NA|TRBJ2-5
CASSRQSTKGATQYF
TGTGCCAGCAGTCGCCAAAGTACTAAAGGGGCGACCCAGTACTTC
>TRBV27|NA|TRBD2|TRBJ2-1
CASSFQRDPHLNEQFF
TGTGCCAGCAGTTTCCAGCGGGACCCACATCTCAATGAGCAGTTCTTC
>TRBV10-3|NA|TRBD1|TRBJ2-7
CAIRGQGSSYEQYF
TGTGCCATCAGGGGACAGGGAAGCTCCTACGAGCAGTACTTC
>TRBV14|NA|NA|TRBJ2-3
CASSQDTVPTDTQYF
TGTGCCAGCAGCCAAGATACGGTTCCCACAGATACGCAGTATTTT
>TRBV18|NA|TRBD1|TRBJ1-5
CASSQQGDSNQPQHF
TGTGCCAGCTCACAACAGGGGGATAGCAATCAGCCCCAGCATTTT